Listed below are T cell receptor beta chains from one sample, sequenced in a study of blood T cell repertoires in COVID-19. Produced via immunoSEQ multiplex PCR; TCRdb's table is partial and in-frame only. The data hold about 360,000 clones, with 70% to 90% observed a single time. The source material was peripheral blood. Every receptor here comes from a woman aged 55-70 years with COVID-19, enrolled during active disease. Each CDR3 is given with its conserved first and last residue. A D gene is named only where the DNA matches it firmly. Expanded clones get a size class; other rows say once, few or many, or leave the size out.

>TRBJ1-4|NA|NA|TRBV7-8
TGTGCCAGCAGCTTCAGGGTTGGTGAAAAACTGTTTTTT
CASSFRVGEKLFF
>TRBJ1-4|NA|TRBD1|TRBV6-1
TGTGCCAGCAGTGATATTCGGACAGGGCTCAATGAAAAACTGTTTTTT
CASSDIRTGLNEKLFF
>TRBJ2-3|NA|TRBD1|TRBV7-3
TGTGCCAGCAGCCTGACAACAGGGGCTGATACGCAGTATTTT
CASSLTTGADTQYF
>TRBJ1-1|NA|TRBD1|TRBV4-1
TGCGCCAGCAGCCGGACAGGGAACACTGAAGCTTTCTTT
CASSRTGNTEAFF
>TRBJ1-2|few|NA|TRBV6-2/TRBV6-3
TGTGCCAGCAGTTACTCAGGGGGCTATGGCTACACCTTC
CASSYSGGYGYTF
>TRBJ2-7|NA|NA|TRBV3-1/TRBV3-2
TGTGCCAGCAGCCCGCCAGGGAGGTCGGACGAGCAGTACTTC
CASSPPGRSDEQYF
>TRBJ1-3|NA|NA|TRBV10-3
TGTGCCATCAGTGCCCCCGGGAGCTCTGGAAACACCATATATTTT
CAISAPGSSGNTIYF
>TRBJ1-5|NA|TRBD1|TRBV2
TGTGCCAGCAGGGGGACAGGGGTTCAGCCCCAGCATTTT
CASRGTGVQPQHF
>TRBJ1-2|few|NA|TRBV5-4
TGTGCCAGCAGCTTGGAGCCGACCCCGGGGGGCTATGGCTACACCTTC
CASSLEPTPGGYGYTF
>TRBJ2-1|NA|TRBD2|TRBV5-1
TGCGCCAGCACCAAACTAGCGGGGGGGCAAAGCGAGCAGTTCTTC
CASTKLAGGQSEQFF
>TRBJ1-2|NA|TRBD1|TRBV14
TGTGCCAGCAGCCAAGACCACACGGGACAGGGGCTCAACTATGGCTACACCTTC
CASSQDHTGQGLNYGYTF
>TRBJ1-5|NA|NA|TRBV9
TGTGCCAGCAGTGAAGGGGATCAGCCCCAGCATTTT
CASSEGDQPQHF
>TRBJ2-4|NA|TRBD1|TRBV18
TGTGCCAGCTCACCTGTATTAGGGGGCGCTAAAAACATTCAGTACTTC
CASSPVLGGAKNIQYF
>TRBJ2-1|NA|TRBD2|TRBV11-2
TGTGCCAGCAGCTTAACGGGGGGGGCCGGCAATGAGCAGTTCTTC
CASSLTGGAGNEQFF
>TRBJ2-3|NA|TRBD2|TRBV7-6
TGTGCCAGCAGCTTAGTTCCTAGCGGGGGGGGAGATACGCAGTATTTT
CASSLVPSGGGDTQYF
>TRBJ2-5|NA|TRBD2|TRBV9
TGTGCCAGCAGTGCCGGGACTAGCGGGAATCAAGAGACCCAGTACTTC
CASSAGTSGNQETQYF
>TRBJ1-2|few|TRBD1|TRBV9
TGTGCCAGTGAGCAGGGGGCCCATGGCTACACCTTC
CASEQGAHGYTF
>TRBJ1-2|NA|TRBD1|TRBV30
TGTGCCTGGAGTACAGGGGGGCATGGCTACACCTTC
CAWSTGGHGYTF
>TRBJ2-5|NA|TRBD2|TRBV19
TGTGCCAGTGGGAGGGACTACCAAGAGACCCAGTACTTC
CASGRDYQETQYF
>TRBJ2-7|NA|NA|TRBV6-1
TGTGCCAGCAGTGAAGCGGAGGCTTACTCCTACGAGCAGTACTTC
CASSEAEAYSYEQYF
>TRBJ2-3|NA|TRBD2|TRBV7-6
TGTGCCAGCAGCTTATTGAAGGTAGCGGGGGGGCGCGGCACAGATACGCAGTATTTT
CASSLLKVAGGRGTDTQYF
>TRBJ2-1|NA|TRBD2|TRBV6-2/TRBV6-3
TGTGCCAGCAGTACTTTAGCGGGGGGGGGAAAGGAGCAGTTCTTC
CASSTLAGGGKEQFF
>TRBJ1-2|many|TRBD1|TRBV5-1
TGCGCCAGCAGCCTCAGACAGGGGCCCTCCTATGGCTACACCTTC
CASSLRQGPSYGYTF
>TRBJ2-7|few|TRBD1|TRBV28
TGTGCCAGCAGACTCGGACAGGGGGGCTTCTACGAGCAGTACTTC
CASRLGQGGFYEQYF
>TRBJ2-4|once|NA|TRBV21-1
TGTGCCAGCAGCAAAGCGCATACAGGGCGATTGTGTTTTGACATTCAGTACTTC
CASSKAHTGRLCFDIQYF
>TRBJ1-2|NA|NA|TRBV10-2
TGCGCCAGCAGCCCAGCGGGGGGCACCCTCTATGGCTACACCTTC
CASSPAGGTLYGYTF
>TRBJ1-2|NA|TRBD1|TRBV10-3
TGTGCCATCAGTGAGGAGGGGGCCAGCTATGGCTACACCTTC
CAISEEGASYGYTF
>TRBJ2-6|NA|NA|TRBV3-1/TRBV3-2
TGTGCCAGCAGCCAGCAGGGGACTACTGGGGCCAACGTCCTGACTTTC
CASSQQGTTGANVLTF
>TRBJ1-2|NA|NA|TRBV5-6
TGTGCCAGCAGCTTAATGTCGGGGAGCGGCTACACCTTC
CASSLMSGSGYTF